A selection of T cell receptor beta chains follows, all from one sample in a study of memory CD4+ T cells and cytomegalovirus serostatus. Some clones are missing from TCRdb's copy, which holds only in-frame ones; the method was immunoSEQ multiplex PCR. The table has around 53,000 clones, approximately 82% seen once; the top ten hold roughly 2%. Sample: memory CD4+ T cells from blood. All receptors derive from an adult in good health and CMV-seropositive. Each CDR3 is given with its conserved first and last residue. Each record gives: V gene, clone size, D gene, J gene, CDR3 protein, CDR3 DNA. A D gene is named only where the DNA matches it firmly. Rows give clone size only sometimes, using once, few, many, or a class for an expanded clone.

v_call: TRBV4-1; clone_size: -; d_call: -; j_call: TRBJ2-3; cdr3_aa: CASSQPLTGKANTQYF; cdr3_nt: TGCGCCAGCAGCCAACCCCTCACAGGGAAGGCGAATACGCAGTATTTT
v_call: TRBV6-1; clone_size: once; d_call: -; j_call: TRBJ1-5; cdr3_aa: CASSELGAASNQPQHF; cdr3_nt: TGTGCCAGCAGTGAATTAGGAGCAGCGAGCAATCAGCCCCAGCATTTT
v_call: TRBV28; clone_size: -; d_call: -; j_call: TRBJ2-4; cdr3_aa: CASSLGGISSIQYF; cdr3_nt: TGTGCCAGCAGTTTAGGGGGAATCTCGAGCATTCAGTACTTC
v_call: TRBV4-2; clone_size: few; d_call: -; j_call: TRBJ2-1; cdr3_aa: CASSQGGARNEQFF; cdr3_nt: TGTGCCAGCAGCCAAGGGGGGGCTCGTAATGAGCAGTTCTTC
v_call: TRBV2; clone_size: -; d_call: -; j_call: TRBJ2-4; cdr3_aa: CASSPEGGTNIQYF; cdr3_nt: TGTGCCAGCTCCCCGGAAGGCGGGACCAACATTCAGTACTTC
v_call: TRBV5-1; clone_size: -; d_call: -; j_call: TRBJ1-4; cdr3_aa: CASSPSPPGRGEKLFF; cdr3_nt: TGCGCCAGCAGCCCCTCCCCGCCAGGCCGAGGGGAAAAACTGTTTTTT
v_call: TRBV6-1; clone_size: -; d_call: -; j_call: TRBJ1-2; cdr3_aa: CASSSLETGSYGYTF; cdr3_nt: TGTGCCAGCAGTTCCCTAGAGACCGGGAGCTATGGCTACACCTTC
v_call: TRBV19; clone_size: -; d_call: -; j_call: TRBJ1-3; cdr3_aa: CASSPRGILLSGNTIYF; cdr3_nt: TGTGCCAGTAGTCCACGCGGGATTCTCTTGTCTGGAAACACCATATATTTT
v_call: TRBV25-1; clone_size: -; d_call: -; j_call: TRBJ1-3; cdr3_aa: CASSAHAGYTGNTIYF; cdr3_nt: TGTGCCAGCAGTGCTCACGCAGGGTACACTGGAAACACCATATATTTT
v_call: TRBV19; clone_size: -; d_call: -; j_call: TRBJ1-1; cdr3_aa: CASKMVGVNTEAFF; cdr3_nt: TGTGCCAGTAAGATGGTGGGAGTGAACACTGAAGCTTTCTTT
v_call: TRBV6-1; clone_size: -; d_call: -; j_call: TRBJ1-5; cdr3_aa: CASSPRPSSNQPQHF; cdr3_nt: TGTGCCAGCAGTCCACGTCCGTCAAGCAATCAGCCCCAGCATTTT
v_call: TRBV2; clone_size: once; d_call: TRBD1; j_call: TRBJ1-4; cdr3_aa: CASGQGAMGKLFF; cdr3_nt: TGTGCCAGTGGACAGGGGGCCATGGGAAAACTGTTTTTT
v_call: TRBV2; clone_size: -; d_call: -; j_call: TRBJ2-7; cdr3_aa: CASTNSWEEQYF; cdr3_nt: TGTGCCAGCACCAATAGCTGGGAGGAGCAGTACTTC
v_call: TRBV7-2; clone_size: once; d_call: -; j_call: TRBJ2-1; cdr3_aa: CASSFAGGNNEQFF; cdr3_nt: TGTGCCAGCAGCTTTGCCGGCGGCAACAATGAGCAGTTCTTC
v_call: TRBV28; clone_size: -; d_call: TRBD1; j_call: TRBJ2-7; cdr3_aa: CASSPWDPQGEEQYF; cdr3_nt: TGTGCCAGCAGCCCCTGGGACCCGCAGGGGGAGGAGCAGTACTTC
v_call: TRBV5-1; clone_size: -; d_call: -; j_call: TRBJ1-1; cdr3_aa: CASSRDISITEAFF; cdr3_nt: TGCGCCAGCAGCCGGGACATAAGTATCACTGAAGCTTTCTTT
v_call: TRBV30; clone_size: -; d_call: TRBD1; j_call: TRBJ1-5; cdr3_aa: CAWSGGTGGKSNQPQHF; cdr3_nt: TGTGCCTGGAGTGGGGGGACAGGGGGCAAGAGCAATCAGCCCCAGCATTTT
v_call: TRBV7-9; clone_size: -; d_call: -; j_call: TRBJ2-5; cdr3_aa: CASSLGAGLQETQYF; cdr3_nt: TGTGCCAGCAGCTTAGGAGCAGGTCTCCAAGAGACCCAGTACTTC
v_call: TRBV4-3; clone_size: once; d_call: -; j_call: TRBJ2-7; cdr3_aa: CASSQAAGYEQYF; cdr3_nt: TGCGCCAGCAGCCAAGCTGCCGGGTACGAGCAGTACTTC
v_call: TRBV5-1; clone_size: -; d_call: TRBD2; j_call: TRBJ2-5; cdr3_aa: CASSLRAGVGETQYF; cdr3_nt: TGCGCCAGCAGCTTGCGGGCGGGAGTCGGGGAGACCCAGTACTTC
v_call: TRBV2; clone_size: -; d_call: -; j_call: TRBJ1-2; cdr3_aa: CASTDGGNYGYTF; cdr3_nt: TGTGCCAGCACCGATGGGGGTAACTATGGCTACACCTTC
v_call: TRBV15; clone_size: -; d_call: -; j_call: TRBJ1-1; cdr3_aa: CATSRETDTEAFF; cdr3_nt: TGTGCCACCAGCAGAGAAACGGACACTGAAGCTTTCTTT
v_call: TRBV6-5; clone_size: few; d_call: -; j_call: TRBJ1-2; cdr3_aa: CASSYGAGANYGYTF; cdr3_nt: TGTGCCAGCAGTTACGGAGCAGGGGCGAACTATGGCTACACCTTC
v_call: TRBV14; clone_size: -; d_call: TRBD2; j_call: TRBJ2-3; cdr3_aa: CASSRLPRLAGSADTQYF; cdr3_nt: TGTGCCAGCAGTCGTCTACCCCGACTAGCGGGATCGGCAGATACGCAGTATTTT
v_call: TRBV7-2; clone_size: -; d_call: TRBD1; j_call: TRBJ1-5; cdr3_aa: CASSRGGEGRTQHF; cdr3_nt: TGTGCCAGCAGCCGAGGGGGCGAGGGGAGAACCCAGCATTTT
v_call: TRBV4-3; clone_size: -; d_call: TRBD2; j_call: TRBJ2-1; cdr3_aa: CASSQAPAGEIYNEQFF; cdr3_nt: TGCGCCAGCAGCCAAGCCCCAGCGGGAGAGATTTACAATGAGCAGTTCTTC
v_call: TRBV5-5; clone_size: -; d_call: -; j_call: TRBJ2-2; cdr3_aa: CASSLTSLGGPEPGELFF; cdr3_nt: TGTGCCAGCAGCTTGACTAGTTTGGGCGGACCCGAGCCGGGGGAGCTGTTTTTT
v_call: TRBV19; clone_size: few; d_call: -; j_call: TRBJ2-2; cdr3_aa: CASSTTAATGELFF; cdr3_nt: TGTGCCAGTAGTACAACCGCAGCTACCGGGGAGCTGTTTTTT
v_call: TRBV11-2; clone_size: -; d_call: TRBD2; j_call: TRBJ2-1; cdr3_aa: CASSPTSGGALWQFF; cdr3_nt: TGTGCCAGCAGCCCTACTAGCGGGGGGGCTTTATGGCAGTTCTTC
v_call: TRBV12-5; clone_size: -; d_call: -; j_call: TRBJ1-1; cdr3_aa: CASGPAYTEAFF; cdr3_nt: TGTGCTAGTGGTCCGGCCTACACTGAAGCTTTCTTT
v_call: TRBV7-9; clone_size: -; d_call: -; j_call: TRBJ1-1; cdr3_aa: CASSPNGYEAFF; cdr3_nt: TGTGCCAGCAGCCCAAATGGCTATGAAGCTTTCTTT
v_call: TRBV15; clone_size: -; d_call: -; j_call: TRBJ2-5; cdr3_aa: CATSRRGFQETQYF; cdr3_nt: TGTGCCACCAGCAGAAGGGGTTTCCAAGAGACCCAGTACTTC
v_call: TRBV5-1; clone_size: -; d_call: -; j_call: TRBJ2-1; cdr3_aa: CASSLWESGVGDNEQFF; cdr3_nt: TGCGCCAGCAGCTTGTGGGAATCGGGAGTTGGGGACAATGAGCAGTTCTTC
v_call: TRBV28; clone_size: -; d_call: -; j_call: TRBJ1-1; cdr3_aa: CASKGGLMNTEAFF; cdr3_nt: TGTGCCAGCAAAGGGGGGCTCATGAACACTGAAGCTTTCTTT
v_call: TRBV5-1; clone_size: -; d_call: -; j_call: TRBJ2-1; cdr3_aa: CASSSDKRSYNEQFF; cdr3_nt: TGCGCCAGCAGCTCAGACAAACGCTCCTACAATGAGCAGTTCTTC
v_call: TRBV19; clone_size: once; d_call: -; j_call: TRBJ1-5; cdr3_aa: CASTPIGGYQPQHF; cdr3_nt: TGTGCCAGTACCCCTATTGGGGGGTATCAGCCCCAGCATTTT